What follows are 11 T cell receptor beta chains derived from one specimen sequenced in a study of blood T cell repertoires in COVID-19. Some clones are missing from TCRdb's copy, which holds only in-frame ones; the method was immunoSEQ multiplex PCR. Here the sample spans about 250,000 clones, under 85% being singletons. The sample was peripheral blood. These receptors all stem from a human donor in a cohort sampled during active COVID-19.

J is TRBJ2-7 and V is TRBV4-1; 9 bases are a match to TRBD2. CDR1 and CDR2 (germline): MGHRA, YSYEKL. The CDR3 totals 14 residues. V dropped 4 bases and J dropped 6; count of bases not matched to a gene: 7. In DNA form, the CDR3 reads TGCGCCAGCAGCCCAAGCGGGAGGATGGGCGAGCAGTACTTC. This gives the protein CASSPSGRMGEQYF.

This clone was observed a handful of times. This chain links TRBV7-2 with TRBJ2-7, with TRBD2 as a possible D gene (6 bases). V was pared by 7 bases and J by 7 bases, with 29 bases between. CDR1 and CDR2 from the germline V gene are SGHTA and FQGNSA. This CDR3 spans 17 amino acids. As DNA, the CDR3 is TGTGCCAGCATCACGACCAACCTTTCACCCCGGGCGGGGGAGCAGTACTTC. Residues: CASITTNLSPRAGEQYF.

V is TRBV3-1 (or the pseudogene TRBV3-2) and J is TRBJ1-2; no reliable D call. V lost 0 bases, J lost 4 bases, and 15 bases lay in between. Germline V lookup: CDR1 LGHDT, CDR2 YNNKEL (reference sequence). This CDR3 spans 16 amino acids. CDR3 region: CASSQDQLAMSYGYTF. CDR3 bases: TGTGCCAGCAGCCAAGATCAGTTAGCCATGAGCTATGGCTACACCTTC.

This chain connects TRBV28 to TRBJ1-5, with a tentative D call TRBD1 (6 bases). V was trimmed by 3 bases and J by 0 bases, leaving 9 bases between them. This CDR3 contains 15 residues. The germline V gene encodes CDR1 MDHEN and CDR2 SYDVKM. CDR3 sequence (DNA): TGTGCCAGCAGTTTTGGGGGCCCTAGCAATCAGCCCCAGCATTTT. This encodes CASSFGGPSNQPQHF. Drawing the rest from reference TRBV28 and TRBJ1-5, the complete variable domain is DVKVTQSSRYLVKRTGEKVFLECVQDMDHENMFWYRQDPGLGLRLIYFSYDVKMKEKGDIPEGYSVSREKKERFSLILESASTNQTSMYLCASSFGGPSNQPQHFGDGTRLSIL.

The CDR3 DNA follows: TGTGCCAGCAGCTTGGGCGGGGGCACAGATACGCAGTATTTT. Its protein is CASSLGGGTDTQYF. This chain joins TRBV11-2 and TRBJ2-3; possibly TRBD2 for D (6 bases). This CDR3 contains 14 residues. Germline V gene lookup returns CDR1 SGHAT and CDR2 FQNNGV. The V end lost 3 bases, the J end lost 1 base, and 8 bases lay between the germline ends.

This chain uses TRBV7-3 with TRBJ2-3, with TRBD1 identical over 7 bases. This CDR3 region has 16 residues. From germline, CDR1 is SGHTA and CDR2 FQGTGA. After removal of 4 bases from V and 0 bases from J, the junction contained 7 bases not matched to a gene. For the CDR3, the DNA is TGTGCCAGCAGCTCACCGGGACAGCGGAGCACAGATACGCAGTATTTT. Amino acids: CASSSPGQRSTDTQYF.

Only a few counts were recorded for this clone. This chain uses TRBV5-5 with TRBJ1-4; 7 nucleotides align to TRBD1. V lost 2 bases, J lost 8 bases, and 12 bases stayed unmatched. Germline V gives CDR1 SGHKS, CDR2 YYEKEE (reference sequence). CDR3 length equals 16 residues. This chain's CDR3 is CASSFYQGEVGEKLFF. The CDR3 DNA is TGTGCCAGCAGCTTCTATCAGGGGGAAGTCGGGGAAAAACTGTTTTTT.

This clone appeared once. V and J are TRBV5-1 and TRBJ1-1, with a weak D call TRBD1 (6 bases). Trimming took off 3 bases at V and 8 bases at J, with 23 bases between the two ends. Germline V gene data show CDR1 as SGHRS and CDR2 as YFSETQ. CDR3 size: 16 residues. DNA of the CDR3: TGCGCCAGCAGCTCCTCTTTGGGGGGGGCGATCCAGGAAGCTTTCTTT. The encoded protein is CASSSSLGGAIQEAFF.

This chain joins TRBV20-1 and TRBJ2-2, with 10 bases matching TRBD2. The CDR3 contains 17 residues. From germline, CDR1 is DFQATT and CDR2 SNEGSKA (reference sequence). V lost 3 bases, J lost 6 bases, and 13 bases stayed unmatched. The CDR3 region is CSASNIFTSGMAGELFF. Written as DNA, the CDR3 is TGCAGTGCTAGTAATATATTCACTAGCGGGATGGCCGGGGAGCTGTTTTTT.

The J gene is TRBJ2-7, the V gene TRBV7-2, with a possible D match to TRBD2 (6 bases). The germline CDR1 and CDR2 sequences are SGHTA and FQGNSA. This CDR3 contains 15 residues. Trimming left V 5 bases short and J 0 bases short, with 14 bases between. The CDR3 region is CASSAGTGSSYEQYF. The CDR3 nucleotides are TGTGCCAGCAGCGCAGGGACCGGGAGCTCCTACGAGCAGTACTTC.

Only a few counts were recorded for this clone. The V and J genes are TRBV11-2 and TRBJ1-2; TRBD1 agrees at 9 bases. The CDR3 has 15 residues. V lost 5 bases and J lost 4; bases outside the gene matches: 8. Germline V lookup: CDR1 SGHAT, CDR2 FQNNGV. In DNA form, the CDR3 reads TGTGCCAGCAGCCCAGGGACAGGGTACAGCTATGGCTACACCTTC. Protein: CASSPGTGYSYGYTF.